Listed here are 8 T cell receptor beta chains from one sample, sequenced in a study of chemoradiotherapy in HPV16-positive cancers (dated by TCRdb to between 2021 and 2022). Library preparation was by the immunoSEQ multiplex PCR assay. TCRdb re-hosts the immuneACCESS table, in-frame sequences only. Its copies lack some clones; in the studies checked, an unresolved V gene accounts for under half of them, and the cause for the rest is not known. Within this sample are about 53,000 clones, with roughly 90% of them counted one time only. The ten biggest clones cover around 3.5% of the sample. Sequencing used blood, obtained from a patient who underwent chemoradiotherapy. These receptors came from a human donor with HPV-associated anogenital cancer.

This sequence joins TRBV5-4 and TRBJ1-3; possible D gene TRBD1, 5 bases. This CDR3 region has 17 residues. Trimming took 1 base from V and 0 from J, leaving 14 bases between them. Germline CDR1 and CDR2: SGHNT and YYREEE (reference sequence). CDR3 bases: TGTGCCAGCAGCTTGTTGGGGGGTTCCCGCTCTGGAAACACCATATATTTT. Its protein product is CASSLLGGSRSGNTIYF.

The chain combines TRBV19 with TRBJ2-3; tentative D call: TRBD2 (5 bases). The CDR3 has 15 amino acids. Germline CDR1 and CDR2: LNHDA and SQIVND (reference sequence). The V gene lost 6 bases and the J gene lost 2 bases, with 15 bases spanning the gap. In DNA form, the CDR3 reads TGTGCCAGTAGCGCCCCGGGATCCACCACAGATACGCAGTATTTT. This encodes CASSAPGSTTDTQYF. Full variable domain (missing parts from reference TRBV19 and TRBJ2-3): DGGITQSPKYLFRKEGQNVTLSCEQNLNHDAMYWYRQDPGQGLRLIYYSQIVNDFQKGDIAEGYSVSREKKESFPLTVTSAQKNPTAFYLCASSAPGSTTDTQYFGPGTRLTVL.

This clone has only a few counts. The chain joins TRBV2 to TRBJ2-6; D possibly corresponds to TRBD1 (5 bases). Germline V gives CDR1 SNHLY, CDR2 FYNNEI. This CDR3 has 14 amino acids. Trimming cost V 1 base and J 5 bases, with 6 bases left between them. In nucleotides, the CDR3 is TGTGCCAGCAGTGAAGGGGGCAGGGCCAACGTCCTGACTTTC. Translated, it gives CASSEGGRANVLTF.

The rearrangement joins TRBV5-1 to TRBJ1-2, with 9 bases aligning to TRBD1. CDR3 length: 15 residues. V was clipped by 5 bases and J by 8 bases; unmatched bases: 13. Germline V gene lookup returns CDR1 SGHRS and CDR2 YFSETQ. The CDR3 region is CASRFTTGTGLGYTF. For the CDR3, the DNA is TGCGCCAGCAGATTCACAACCGGGACAGGGCTAGGCTACACCTTC.

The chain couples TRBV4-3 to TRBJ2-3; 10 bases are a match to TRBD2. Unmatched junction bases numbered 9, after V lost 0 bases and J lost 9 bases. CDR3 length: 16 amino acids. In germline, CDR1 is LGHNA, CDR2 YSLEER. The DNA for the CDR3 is TGCGCCAGCAGCCAAGATCCGGCTAGCGGGAGAAACACGCAGTATTTT. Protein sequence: CASSQDPASGRNTQYF.

The CDR3 DNA reads as TGTGCCAGCAGCCAACCTGGCAGGGCGACAGATACGCAGTATTTT. It translates to CASSQPGRATDTQYF. The chain has TRBV4-2 and TRBJ2-3; maybe TRBD1 (5 bases). The CDR3 sequence is 15 residues long. The germline V gene has CDR1 LGHNA and CDR2 YNFKEQ. V was clipped by 2 bases and J by 3 bases, with 12 bases between them.

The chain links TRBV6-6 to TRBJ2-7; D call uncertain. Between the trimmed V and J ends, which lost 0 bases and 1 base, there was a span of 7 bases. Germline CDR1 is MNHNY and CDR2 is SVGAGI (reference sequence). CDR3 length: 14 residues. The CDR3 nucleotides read TGTGCCAGCAGTTACTCGAAAGAGTCCTACGAGCAGTACTTC. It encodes CASSYSKESYEQYF.

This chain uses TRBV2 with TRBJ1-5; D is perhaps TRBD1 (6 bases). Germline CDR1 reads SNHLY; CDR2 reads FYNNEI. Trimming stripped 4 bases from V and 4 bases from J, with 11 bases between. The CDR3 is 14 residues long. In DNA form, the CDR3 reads TGTGCCAGCAGTGGGGACATTGCGAATCAGCCCCAGCATTTT. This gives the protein CASSGDIANQPQHF.